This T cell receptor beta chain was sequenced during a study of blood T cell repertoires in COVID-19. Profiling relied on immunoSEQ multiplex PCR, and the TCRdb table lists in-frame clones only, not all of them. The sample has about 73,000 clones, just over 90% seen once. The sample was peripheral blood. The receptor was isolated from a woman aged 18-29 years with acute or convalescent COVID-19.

The CDR3 DNA reads as TGTGCCACCAGCAGAGACTTCAACCTAGCGGGTGAGCAGTTCTTC. As protein: CATSRDFNLAGEQFF. The chain is built from TRBV15 and TRBJ2-1; 8 positions match TRBD2. The junction had 7 bases not matched to a gene; V was cut back by 0 bases and J by 9 bases. The CDR3 totals 15 residues. Germline CDR1 reads LNHNV; CDR2 reads YYDKDF (reference sequence).